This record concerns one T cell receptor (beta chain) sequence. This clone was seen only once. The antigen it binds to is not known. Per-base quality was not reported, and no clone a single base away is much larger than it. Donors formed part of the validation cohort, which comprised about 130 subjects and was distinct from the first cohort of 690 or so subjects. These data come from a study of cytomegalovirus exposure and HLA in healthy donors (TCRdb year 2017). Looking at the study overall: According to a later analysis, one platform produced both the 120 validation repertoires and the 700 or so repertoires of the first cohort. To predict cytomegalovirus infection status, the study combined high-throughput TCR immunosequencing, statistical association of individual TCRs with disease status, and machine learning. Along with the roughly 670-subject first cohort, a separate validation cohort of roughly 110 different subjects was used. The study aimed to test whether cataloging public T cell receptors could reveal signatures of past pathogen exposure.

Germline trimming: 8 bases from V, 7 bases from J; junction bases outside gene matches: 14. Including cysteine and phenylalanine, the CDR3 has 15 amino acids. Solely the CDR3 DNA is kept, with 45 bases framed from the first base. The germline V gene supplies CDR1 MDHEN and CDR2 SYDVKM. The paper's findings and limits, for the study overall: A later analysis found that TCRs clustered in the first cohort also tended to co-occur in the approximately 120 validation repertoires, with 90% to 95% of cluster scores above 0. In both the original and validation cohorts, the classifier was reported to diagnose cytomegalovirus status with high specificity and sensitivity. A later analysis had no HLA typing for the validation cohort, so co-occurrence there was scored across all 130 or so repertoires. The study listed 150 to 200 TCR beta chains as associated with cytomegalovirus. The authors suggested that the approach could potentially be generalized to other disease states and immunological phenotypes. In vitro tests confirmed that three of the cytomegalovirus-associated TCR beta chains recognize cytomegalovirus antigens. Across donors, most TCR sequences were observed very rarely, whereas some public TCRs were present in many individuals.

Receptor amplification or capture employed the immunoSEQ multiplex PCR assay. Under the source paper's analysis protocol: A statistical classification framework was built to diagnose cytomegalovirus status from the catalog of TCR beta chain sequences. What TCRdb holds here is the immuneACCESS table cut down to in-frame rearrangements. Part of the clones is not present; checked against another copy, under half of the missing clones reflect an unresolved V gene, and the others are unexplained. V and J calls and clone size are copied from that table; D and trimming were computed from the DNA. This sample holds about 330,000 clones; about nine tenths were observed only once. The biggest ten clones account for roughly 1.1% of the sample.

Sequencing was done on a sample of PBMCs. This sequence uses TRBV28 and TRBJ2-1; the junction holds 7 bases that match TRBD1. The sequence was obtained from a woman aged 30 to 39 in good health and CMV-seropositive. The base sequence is TGTGCCAGCCCCCACCGGGACAGCGAAGGGAATGAGCAGTTCTTC. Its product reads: CASPHRDSEGNEQFF.